This T cell receptor beta chain was recorded in a study of blood T cells in healthy people across ages. In terms of origin and age, donors were healthy Caucasian individuals from Russia aged about 6 to 90. The ends lost 6 bases at V and 4 bases at J; junction bases unmatched: 3. CDR1 SQVTM and CDR2 ANQGSEA come from the germline V gene. The CDR3 is 13 amino acids. This clonotype has a handful of counts. Primed by a sample-barcoded 5' primer and a J-beta primer mix, a second PCR proceeded for roughly 6 to 12 cycles. The authors tagged each cDNA molecule using a template-switch adaptor with 12 random nucleotides. A single record per CDR3 protein comes from TCRdb applying MiXCR to the 5' RACE reads. The profile shows approximately 1.5 million distinct CDR3 sequences, almost 35% of them singletons.

This TCR derives from a woman aged 25 to 39 in good health. The J gene is TRBJ2-1, the V gene TRBV29-1, with 10 bases that match TRBD2. What was sequenced was blood. CDR3 DNA: TGCAGCGTCGGACTAGCGGTATACAATGAGCAGTTCTTC. Translation gives CSVGLAVYNEQFF.